A single sample is the source of the 4 T cell receptor beta chains below, sequenced in a study of blood T cell repertoires in COVID-19 (dated by TCRdb to about 2020). The library was generated by the immunoSEQ multiplex PCR assay. The table comes from immuneACCESS by way of TCRdb, which keeps in-frame sequences with V and J called. Part of the clones is missing from these tables; in studies checked, under half for an unresolved V gene and the rest for unknown reasons. Recorded for this sample are 150,000 to 200,000 clones; 93% of them occurred a single time. The top ten clonotypes cover 2% of the sample. Material: peripheral blood. Every receptor here comes from a woman aged 55-75 years with COVID-19, enrolled during active disease.

The chain links TRBV18 to TRBJ1-5, with 12 positions matching TRBD1. Germline V gene lookup returns CDR1 KGHSH and CDR2 LQKENI. Trimming at V came to 0 bases and at J to 8 bases, leaving 5 bases not matched to a gene. This CDR3 is 16 amino acids long. CDR3 protein: CASSPPGQGAWEPQHF. For the CDR3, the DNA is TGTGCCAGCTCACCACCGGGACAGGGGGCTTGGGAGCCCCAGCATTTT.

The chain recombines TRBV4-1 with TRBJ1-5; D perhaps matches TRBD1 (5 bases). With 2 bases removed from V and 10 bases from J, the gap between germline ends came to 12 bases. This CDR3 has 13 amino acids. CDR1 and CDR2 (germline): MGHRA, YSYEKL. This CDR3 reads CASSQQTVAPQHF. CDR3 DNA: TGCGCCAGCAGCCAACAGACAGTAGCCCCCCAGCATTTT.

This clone was observed a handful of times. The chain uses TRBV5-6 and TRBJ1-3; possible D gene TRBD1, 6 bases. Between the trimmed V and J ends, which lost 4 bases and 0 bases, there was a span of 8 bases. There are 14 residues in the CDR3. CDR1 and CDR2 (germline): SGHDT, YYEEEE. The CDR3 protein is CASSGTPSGNTIYF. Written as DNA, the CDR3 is TGTGCCAGCAGCGGGACACCCTCTGGAAACACCATATATTTT.

CDR3 sequence reads: CASSFSYTGGQPQHF. The DNA of the CDR3 is TGTGCCAGCAGCTTTTCCTACACAGGGGGTCAGCCCCAGCATTTT. This rearrangement joins TRBV5-6 to TRBJ1-5; 8 bases fit TRBD1. The CDR3 is 15 amino acids. Germline loops: CDR1 SGHDT, CDR2 YYEEEE. V lost 2 bases, J lost 6 bases, and 7 bases stayed unmatched.